These 24 T cell receptor beta chains were all obtained from the same sample, sequenced in a study of T cell repertoires in cytomegalovirus infection. No antigens are known for them. MiXCR, applied by TCRdb to the reads, yields one record per CDR3 protein. The table has approximately 600,000 distinct CDR3 sequences, approximately 40% seen once; the top ten hold 40% to 60%. The sample here was cultured PBMCs, taken from culture after CMV antigen stimulation. Receptor source: a human donor in good health (CMV status not recorded). Some clones in this sample may be carry-over from other donors' samples.

V is TRBV3-1 and J is TRBJ2-5; TRBD2 might be the D (6 bases). Trimming cost V 3 bases and J 7 bases, with 15 bases left between them. Germline CDR1 LGHDT, CDR2 YNNKEL (reference sequence). This CDR3 has 14 amino acids. This CDR3 is CASSHVGGIGTQYF. CDR3 DNA sequence: TGTGCCAGCAGCCATGTCGGGGGAATCGGGACCCAGTACTTC.

The chain couples TRBV5-4 to TRBJ1-4, with 10 bases fitting TRBD1. CDR3 length: 16 residues. The ends lost 4 bases at V and 5 bases at J; junction bases unmatched: 8. Per the germline V gene, CDR1 is SGHNT and CDR2 is YYREEE (reference sequence). CDR3 sequence: CASSTATGGGNEKLFF. DNA of the CDR3: TGTGCCAGCAGCACCGCGACAGGGGGCGGGAATGAAAAACTGTTTTTT.

The V gene is TRBV7-9, the J gene TRBJ2-3; D is unclear. The germline V gene has CDR1 SEHNR and CDR2 FQNEAQ (reference sequence). There are 14 residues in the CDR3. With 3 bases removed from V and 4 bases from J, the gap between germline ends came to 11 bases. In DNA form, the CDR3 reads TGTGCCAGCAGCTTCGCAAATCGGGCAGATACGCAGTATTTT. It codes for CASSFANRADTQYF.

V is TRBV28 and J is TRBJ2-1; D remains unclear. The V gene lost 2 bases and the J gene lost 8 bases, with 7 bases spanning the gap. This CDR3 comprises 12 residues. CDR1 is MDHEN and CDR2 is SYDVKM in the germline V gene. The CDR3 DNA sequence: TGTGCCAGCAGTTTAGCAATTTATGAGCAGTTCTTC. Its protein is CASSLAIYEQFF.

This clonotype was counted between two and nine times. The chain couples TRBV7-9 to TRBJ2-7, with unresolved D. CDR1 is SEHNR and CDR2 is FQNEAQ in the germline V gene (reference sequence). The CDR3 totals 15 residues. Trimming stripped 1 base from V and 4 bases from J, with 14 bases between. This chain's CDR3 is CASSLDTPQVYEQYF. The CDR3 DNA sequence: TGTGCCAGCAGCTTAGATACCCCCCAGGTGTACGAGCAGTACTTC.

The chain is built from TRBV4-1 and TRBJ1-2; possible D gene TRBD1, 6 bases. CDR3 length equals 14 residues. Between the trimmed V and J ends, which lost 2 bases and 2 bases, there was a span of 9 bases. Germline loops: CDR1 MGHRA, CDR2 YSYEKL. CDR3 sequence (DNA): TGCGCCAGCAGCCAACCAGGGGAAAACTATGGCTACACCTTC. Residues: CASSQPGENYGYTF.

This clonotype was recorded many times. The genes are TRBV7-2 and TRBJ2-2; TRBD2 matches at 10 bases. V shed 5 bases, J shed 3 bases, and the junction held 3 bases outside the gene matches. The CDR3 is 15 residues long. Looked up from germline, CDR1 is SGHTA and CDR2 is FQGNSA. CDR3 sequence reads: CASSMTSGYTGELFF. The CDR3 nucleotides are TGTGCCAGCAGCATGACTAGCGGGTACACCGGGGAGCTGTTTTTT.

This clonotype appeared a few times. The chain carries TRBV6-2 or TRBV6-3 and TRBJ2-1, with 11 bases fitting TRBD2. Germline values: CDR1 MNHEY, CDR2 SVGEGT. Trimming cost V 2 bases and J 10 bases; bases outside gene matches: 16. The CDR3 consists of 18 residues. The CDR3 protein is CASSYKGNGLAGIGEQFF. CDR3 DNA: TGTGCCAGCAGTTACAAGGGGAACGGACTAGCGGGCATCGGGGAGCAGTTCTTC.

The rearrangement links TRBV10-3 to TRBJ2-7; a possible D gene is TRBD2 (6 bases). V dropped 8 bases and J dropped 3 bases, with 17 bases sitting between them. Germline V gives CDR1 ENHRY, CDR2 SYGVKD. The CDR3 runs 14 residues. CDR3 DNA: TGTGCCATCTTCGAAGGGACTGGGGGCTACGAGCAGTACTTC. Amino acid sequence: CAIFEGTGGYEQYF.

Only a few counts were recorded for this clonotype. The rearrangement uses TRBV19 and TRBJ1-2, with 9 nucleotides matching TRBD1. After removal of 3 bases from V and 6 bases from J, the junction contained 5 bases not matched to a gene. Germline V gene sequence: CDR1 LNHDA, CDR2 SQIVND (reference sequence). The CDR3 has 14 amino acids. For the CDR3, the DNA is TGTGCCAGTAGTATGATACAGGGGGCGGATGGCTACACCTTC. It encodes CASSMIQGADGYTF.

The CDR3 region has the DNA TGCGCCAGCAGCTCCCCTCTCCGCTCCAATGAGCAGTTCTTC. Its protein is CASSSPLRSNEQFF. The rearrangement links TRBV5-1 to TRBJ2-1; the D is unclear. CDR3 length equals 14 residues. CDR1 is SGHRS, CDR2 YFSETQ, per germline. Trimming stripped 3 bases from V and 6 bases from J, with 13 bases between.

The chain joins TRBV12-3 or TRBV12-4 to TRBJ2-3; D might be TRBD2 (5 bases). V lost 7 bases, J lost 4 bases, and 21 bases lay in between. This CDR3 contains 16 residues. The CDR3: CASIPLTGSAADTQYF. CDR3 nucleotides: TGTGCCAGCATCCCCCTCACGGGTAGCGCCGCAGATACGCAGTATTTT.

This chain uses TRBV18 with TRBJ1-6, with TRBD1 matching 8 bases. V shed 6 bases, J shed 6 bases, and the junction held 19 bases outside the gene matches. The CDR3 consists of 19 residues. Germline V lookup: CDR1 KGHSH, CDR2 LQKENI. The CDR3 spells CASSPTPRGPYESNSPLHF. CDR3 nucleotide sequence: TGTGCCAGCTCCCCCACCCCCAGGGGGCCGTACGAATCTAATTCACCCCTCCACTTT.

The genes are TRBV7-8 and TRBJ1-5; D might be TRBD1 (6 bases). This CDR3 spans 17 amino acids. Per the germline V gene, CDR1 is SGHVS and CDR2 is FQNEAQ. V lost 1 base, J lost 7 bases, and 20 bases lay in between. CDR3 nucleotides: TGTGCCAGCAGCTTAGATAGGGGCAGGGGTTCGTTCCAGCCCCAGCATTTT. This codes for CASSLDRGRGSFQPQHF.

The gene calls are TRBV7-2 and TRBJ1-1; D perhaps matches TRBD1 (5 bases). The ends were cut back, 2 bases at V and 4 bases at J, with 11 bases in the middle. This CDR3 contains 14 residues. In germline, CDR1 is SGHTA, CDR2 FQGNSA. This CDR3 is CASSLRGAVTEAFF. CDR3 coding DNA: TGTGCCAGCAGCTTAAGGGGCGCCGTCACTGAAGCTTTCTTT.

The chain joins TRBV20-1 to TRBJ1-1; D call uncertain. Germline V gene sequence: CDR1 DFQATT, CDR2 SNEGSKA (reference sequence). Trimming took 1 base from V and 0 from J, leaving 9 bases between them. The CDR3 has 14 residues. The CDR3 loop is CSARVDRLNTEAFF. In DNA form, the CDR3 reads TGCAGTGCTAGAGTGGACCGACTGAACACTGAAGCTTTCTTT.

The chain carries TRBV11-1 and TRBJ2-7; D gene unclear. Trimming shortened V by 5 bases and J by 2 bases, and 10 bases separated the two germline ends. The germline V gene has CDR1 SGHAT and CDR2 FQDESV (reference sequence). The CDR3 extends over 13 amino acids. Here the CDR3 reads CASSPTVAYEQYF. In DNA, the CDR3 is TGTGCCAGCAGCCCCACCGTAGCCTACGAGCAGTACTTC.

This chain links TRBV6-2 or TRBV6-3 with TRBJ1-5; D is uncertain. CDR1 and CDR2 (germline): MNHEY, SVGEGT. The ends were cut back, 5 bases at V and 4 bases at J, with 18 bases in the middle. This CDR3 spans 16 amino acids. Here the CDR3 DNA reads TGTGCCAGCAGTGGCCCTCGACGGTTTTCTAATCAGCCCCAGCATTTT. Translating gives CASSGPRRFSNQPQHF.

The chain links TRBV20-1 to TRBJ2-6; unclear D gene. The CDR3 covers 13 residues. Between the trimmed V and J ends, which lost 5 bases and 2 bases, there was a span of 7 bases. CDR1 and CDR2 from the germline V gene are DFQATT and SNEGSKA (reference sequence). In DNA, the CDR3 is TGCAGTGCTTCCATGACTGGGGCCAACGTCCTGACTTTC. Residues: CSASMTGANVLTF.

CDR3 in DNA: TGCAGTGCTAAAACCGGGGCGAGGGATTTAGGGAATCAGTACTTC. The encoded protein is CSAKTGARDLGNQYF. The chain uses TRBV20-1 and TRBJ2-4; D tentatively reads TRBD1 or TRBD2 (5 bases each). There are 15 residues in the CDR3. V was cut by 4 bases and J by 12 bases, with 25 bases left in between. Germline CDR1 is DFQATT and CDR2 is SNEGSKA (reference sequence).

This clonotype was counted between two and nine times. V gene TRBV4-1 combines with J gene TRBJ2-5; D is ambiguous. Trimming took 1 base from V and 3 from J, leaving 9 bases between them. Germline CDR1 MGHRA, CDR2 YSYEKL. This CDR3 is 14 amino acids long. The CDR3 sequence: CASSQVSVKETQYF. For the CDR3, the DNA is TGCGCCAGCAGCCAAGTTTCCGTGAAAGAGACCCAGTACTTC.

In its sample, this clonotype was seen a few times. This chain connects TRBV7-8 to TRBJ2-7, with D unresolved. V gave up 0 bases and J gave up 0 bases, with 12 bases separating them. In germline, CDR1 is SGHVS, CDR2 FQNEAQ. CDR3 length: 16 amino acids. The CDR3 here is CASSLAGSISSYEQYF. In nucleotides, the CDR3 is TGTGCCAGCAGCTTAGCGGGATCGATCAGCTCCTACGAGCAGTACTTC.

The chain's CDR3 is CASSLEGGYTEAFF. CDR3 bases: TGTGCCAGCAGCTTAGAGGGGGGCTATACTGAAGCTTTCTTT. The rearrangement joins TRBV7-2 to TRBJ1-1; D perhaps matches TRBD1 (6 bases). V lost 1 base and J lost 5, with 11 bases in between. The germline gives CDR1 SGHTA, CDR2 FQGNSA. The CDR3 runs to 14 residues.

The chain has TRBV6-1 and TRBJ2-2, with 9 bases identical to TRBD1. This CDR3 is 15 amino acids long. After removal of 5 bases from V and 6 bases from J, the junction contained 7 bases not matched to a gene. CDR1 is MNHNS and CDR2 is SASEGT in the germline V gene. CDR3 nucleotide sequence: TGTGCCAGCAGTAACAGGGGGCAACTGGCCGGGGAGCTGTTTTTT. Translating it yields CASSNRGQLAGELFF.